These T cell receptor beta chains were read from a single sample in a study of cytomegalovirus exposure and HLA in healthy donors. Profiled with immunoSEQ multiplex PCR; TCRdb holds only in-frame clones, not every one. Here the sample spans 200,000 or so clones, roughly 84% being singletons. Sequencing was carried out using PBMCs. The receptors stem from a boy younger than 18 in good health and CMV-seronegative. Each CDR3 is given with its conserved first and last residue. Each record gives: V gene, CDR3 protein.

TRBV2	CASASDKVRFRMNTEAFF
TRBV9	CASSDRVSGYTF
TRBV29-1	CSVVAGTVYEQYF
TRBV10-3	CAIRDAGGGYNEQFF
TRBV28	CASSFGGERGGYTF
TRBV5-6	CASSLTPETGSSYNEQFF
TRBV10-3	CAISESAGGAYGYTF
TRBV27	CASSSSGNTEAFF
TRBV27	CASSLEGLYGYTF
TRBV6-1	CASSAVDRGLEGYTF
TRBV7-6	CASSTDGTEFSNEQFF
TRBV9	CASSPPTLQGAGEQYF
TRBV9	CASKHEGSYGYTF
TRBV7-6	CASSLAPKPQELFF
TRBV29-1	CSVPTSGRSTNTGELFF
TRBV11-2	CASSLDNPGVYEQYF
TRBV19	CARGAALECLNTIYF
TRBV7-2	CASSFGGRARWAYEQYF
TRBV19	CASRTARNTEAFF
TRBV6-8	CASSYSGTGGAYRYF
TRBV7-9	CASSSDSNQPQHF
TRBV5-1	CASSLASFYEQYF
TRBV5-6	CASSLDPGVYNEQFF
TRBV25-1	CASSAGTGTYNEQFF
TRBV9	CASSEGTGDQPQHF
TRBV19	CASSTGKYNPNEQYF
TRBV4-2	CASSQEALTSQETQYF
TRBV7-2	CALTTPGSVEADTQYF